Below, 18 T cell receptor beta chains from the same sample are listed, as sequenced in a study of cytomegalovirus exposure and HLA in healthy donors. With 60 Vbeta and 13 Jbeta primers, the PCR was carried out. Assay used: immunoSEQ multiplex PCR; TCRdb lists only in-frame clones, some missing. In the table there are about 160,000 clones, around 76% of which are singletons. The specimen was PBMCs. Receptors originate from a girl under 18 in good health and CMV-seropositive.

This chain links TRBV5-4 with TRBJ2-3, with 9 bases aligning to TRBD2. Germline CDR1 and CDR2: SGHNT and YYREEE (reference sequence). V lost 1 base to trimming and J lost 5 bases; unmatched junction nucleotides: 5. The CDR3 is 15 residues long. The CDR3 sequence is CASSLSAGGGDTQYF. For the CDR3, the DNA is TGTGCCAGCAGCTTGAGCGCGGGGGGGGGAGATACGCAGTATTTT.

The chain couples TRBV30 to TRBJ1-5, with 7 bases that match TRBD1. The CDR3 sequence is 13 residues long. V dropped 2 bases and J dropped 9; count of bases not matched to a gene: 7. The V gene's germline CDR1 is GTSNPN and CDR2 SVGIG (reference sequence). The CDR3 nucleotides are TGTGCCTGGAGTAGGGACAGCAGTTCGCCCCAGCATTTT. This gives the protein CAWSRDSSSPQHF.

V gene TRBV5-4 combines with J gene TRBJ2-1; a weak D match, TRBD1 (5 bases). In germline, CDR1 is SGHNT, CDR2 YYREEE (reference sequence). The CDR3 length is 18 residues. V was cut by 0 bases and J by 5 bases, with 21 bases left in between. CDR3 in DNA: TGTGCCAGCAGCTTGGGATTTAGGGGTCAGGGTTTTCACAATGAGCAGTTCTTC. This sequence encodes CASSLGFRGQGFHNEQFF.

This chain links TRBV28 with TRBJ2-2, with D uncertain. Between the trimmed V and J ends, which lost 5 bases and 4 bases, there was a span of 8 bases. The CDR3 is 13 residues long. The germline CDR1 and CDR2 sequences are MDHEN and SYDVKM. The CDR3 region is CASSERFTGELFF. In DNA form, the CDR3 reads TGTGCCAGCAGTGAACGGTTCACCGGGGAGCTGTTTTTT.

The CDR3: CASSPTGTGDTGELFF. DNA for the CDR3: TGTGCCAGCAGCCCTACTGGGACAGGGGACACCGGGGAGCTGTTTTTT. V gene TRBV5-6 combines with J gene TRBJ2-2, with TRBD1 matching over 10 bases. Germline assignment: CDR1 SGHDT and CDR2 YYEEEE. This CDR3 contains 16 residues. V gave up 4 bases and J gave up 3 bases; unmatched junction bases: 6.

V gene TRBV28 combines with J gene TRBJ1-5; 8 positions agree with TRBD1. This CDR3 spans 18 amino acids. From germline, CDR1 is MDHEN and CDR2 SYDVKM. V lost 1 base to trimming and J lost 0 bases; unmatched junction nucleotides: 8. The CDR3 DNA is TGTGCCAGCAGTTTATTCATGACAGGGGTTTATAGCAATCAGCCCCAGCATTTT. Protein product: CASSLFMTGVYSNQPQHF.

The J gene is TRBJ2-3, the V gene TRBV5-6; 7 nucleotides line up with TRBD2. The CDR3 loop spans 15 amino acids. The germline V gene encodes CDR1 SGHDT and CDR2 YYEEEE. V gave up 0 bases and J gave up 6 bases; unmatched junction bases: 7. The CDR3 region is CASSLASGSWDTQYF. In DNA form, the CDR3 reads TGTGCCAGCAGCTTGGCTAGCGGTAGTTGGGATACGCAGTATTTT.

The V gene is TRBV11-2, the J gene TRBJ2-7; D perhaps matches TRBD1 (6 bases). The CDR3 consists of 12 residues. Trimming left V 5 bases short and J 7 bases short, with 12 bases between. Per germline, CDR1 SGHAT and CDR2 FQNNGV. CDR3 protein: CASSPQGVEQYF. As DNA, the CDR3 is TGTGCCAGCAGCCCACAGGGAGTTGAGCAGTACTTC.

The rearrangement links TRBV11-2 to TRBJ2-5; 9 bases match TRBD2. The CDR3 runs 14 residues. Germline lookup yields CDR1 SGHAT and CDR2 FQNNGV. J lost 8 bases, V lost 5 bases, and 9 bases had no gene match. The CDR3 spells CASSPSDSGGTQYF. CDR3 DNA sequence: TGTGCCAGCAGCCCATCGGATAGCGGGGGTACCCAGTACTTC.

The chain uses TRBV18 and TRBJ2-2; 7 bases agree with TRBD2. The germline V gene has CDR1 KGHSH and CDR2 LQKENI. The CDR3 sequence is 15 residues long. Germline trimming cut 0 bases from V and 2 bases from J; bases unmatched to any gene: 0. The DNA of the CDR3 is TGTGCCAGCTCACCACCGGGACTAAACACCGGGGAGCTGTTTTTT. Protein product: CASSPPGLNTGELFF.

The V call is TRBV2, the J call TRBJ2-5, with a possible D match to TRBD2 (5 bases). With 1 base removed from V and 5 bases from J, the gap between germline ends came to 8 bases. CDR3 length: 13 residues. The germline CDR1 and CDR2 sequences are SNHLY and FYNNEI. For the CDR3, the DNA is TGTGCCAGCAGTGAAGAACTAGAGGAGACCCAGTACTTC. This gives the protein CASSEELEETQYF.

The chain employs TRBV5-4 and TRBJ1-1, with 9 positions matching TRBD1. Per the germline V gene, CDR1 is SGHNT and CDR2 is YYREEE (reference sequence). This CDR3 spans 15 amino acids. With 0 bases clipped from V and 6 bases from J, the junction kept 6 bases outside the gene matches. The CDR3 spells CASSLASTGGPEAFF. The CDR3, as DNA: TGTGCCAGCAGCTTGGCTTCGACAGGGGGTCCTGAAGCTTTCTTT.

This clone was seen a single time. The chain combines TRBV7-3 with TRBJ1-2, with a tentative D call TRBD1 (6 bases). This CDR3 spans 16 amino acids. Deletions cut 1 base from V and 2 bases from J, with 14 bases between. In germline, CDR1 is SGHTA, CDR2 FQGTGA. The CDR3: CASSLNGGTANYGYTF. The CDR3 DNA is TGTGCCAGCAGCTTAAATGGGGGCACGGCGAACTATGGCTACACCTTC. The variable domain in full, completed from reference TRBV7-3 and TRBJ1-2, reads GAGVSQTPSNKVTEKGKYVELRCDPISGHTALYWYRQSLGQGPEFLIYFQGTGAADDSGLPNDRFFAVRPEGSVSTLKIQRTERGDSAVYLCASSLNGGTANYGYTFGSGTRLTVV.

This clone was recorded a few times. CDR3 protein: CASSPIVLRGLENYGYTF. The CDR3 bases are TGTGCCAGCAGCCCGATCGTTCTTAGGGGTCTGGAGAACTATGGCTACACCTTC. The genes are TRBV7-2 and TRBJ1-2, with a weak D call TRBD1 (5 bases). Per the germline V gene, CDR1 is SGHTA and CDR2 is FQGNSA. The CDR3 runs 18 residues. With 5 bases removed from V and 2 bases from J, the gap between germline ends came to 24 bases. Full variable domain (rest looked up from reference TRBV7-2 and TRBJ1-2): GAGVSQSPSNKVTEKGKDVELRCDPISGHTALYWYRQSLGQGLEFLIYFQGNSAPDKSGLPSDRFSAERTGGSVSTLTIQRTQQEDSAVYLCASSPIVLRGLENYGYTFGSGTRLTVV.

The V gene is TRBV11-3, the J gene TRBJ1-1; D gene unclear. This CDR3 has 13 residues. Deletions cut 1 base from V and 5 bases from J, with 8 bases between. Germline CDR1 is SGHNT and CDR2 is YENEEA. DNA of the CDR3: TGTGCCAGCAGCTTAGTGACGGGAACTGAAGCTTTCTTT. It codes for CASSLVTGTEAFF.

The chain has TRBV4-2 and TRBJ1-4; D is undetermined. Germline loops: CDR1 LGHNA, CDR2 YNFKEQ. This CDR3 has 11 residues. V lost 8 bases and J 8 bases, leaving 9 bases between the germline ends. This CDR3 is CASGLPEKLFF. The CDR3 nucleotides read TGTGCCAGCGGTCTACCCGAAAAACTGTTTTTT.

The chain recombines TRBV9 with TRBJ1-1; 9 bases agree with TRBD1. The germline V gene has CDR1 SGDLS and CDR2 YYNGEE. The CDR3 is 15 amino acids. V was pared by 3 bases and J by 3 bases, with 6 bases of the junction left unmatched. The CDR3 protein is CASSAWDRAYTEAFF. The CDR3 DNA is TGTGCCAGCAGCGCCTGGGACAGGGCTTACACTGAAGCTTTCTTT.

The V gene is TRBV11-3, the J gene TRBJ2-1; 13 bases are a match to TRBD2. CDR3 size: 16 residues. The J segment lost 6 bases and the V segment lost 3 bases, leaving 5 bases of the junction unmatched. From germline, CDR1 is SGHNT and CDR2 YENEEA. CDR3 region: CASSFRTSGRANEQFF. In nucleotides, the CDR3 is TGTGCCAGCAGCTTCAGGACTAGCGGGAGAGCCAATGAGCAGTTCTTC.